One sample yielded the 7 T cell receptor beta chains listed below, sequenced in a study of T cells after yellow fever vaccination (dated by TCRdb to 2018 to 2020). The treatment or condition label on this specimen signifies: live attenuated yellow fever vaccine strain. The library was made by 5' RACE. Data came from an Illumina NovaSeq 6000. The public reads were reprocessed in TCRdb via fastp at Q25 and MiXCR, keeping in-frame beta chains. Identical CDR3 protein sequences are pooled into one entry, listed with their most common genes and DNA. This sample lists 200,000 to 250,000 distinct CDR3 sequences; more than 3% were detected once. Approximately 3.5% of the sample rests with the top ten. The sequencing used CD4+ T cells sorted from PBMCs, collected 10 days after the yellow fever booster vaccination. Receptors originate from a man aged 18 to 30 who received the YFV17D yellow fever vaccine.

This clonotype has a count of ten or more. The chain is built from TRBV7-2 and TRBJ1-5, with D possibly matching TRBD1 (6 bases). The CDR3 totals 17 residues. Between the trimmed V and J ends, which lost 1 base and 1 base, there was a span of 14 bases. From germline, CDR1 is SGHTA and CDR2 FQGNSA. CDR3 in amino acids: CASSLEGGASSNQPQHF. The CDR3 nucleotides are TGTGCCAGCAGCTTAGAGGGGGGGGCATCGAGCAATCAGCCCCAGCATTTT.

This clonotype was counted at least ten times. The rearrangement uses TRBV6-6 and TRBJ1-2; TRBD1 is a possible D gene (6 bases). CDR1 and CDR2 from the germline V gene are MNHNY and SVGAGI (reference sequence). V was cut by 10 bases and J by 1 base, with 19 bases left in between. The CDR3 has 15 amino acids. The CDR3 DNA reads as TGTGCCACCTTACCACGGGGGGCTCTTAACTATGGCTACACCTTC. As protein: CATLPRGALNYGYTF.

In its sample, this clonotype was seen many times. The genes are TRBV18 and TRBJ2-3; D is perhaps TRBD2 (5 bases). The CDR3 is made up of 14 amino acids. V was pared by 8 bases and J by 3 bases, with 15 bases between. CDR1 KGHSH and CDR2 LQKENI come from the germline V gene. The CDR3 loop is CASASGPITDTQYF. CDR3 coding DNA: TGTGCCAGCGCGAGCGGTCCCATAACAGATACGCAGTATTTT.

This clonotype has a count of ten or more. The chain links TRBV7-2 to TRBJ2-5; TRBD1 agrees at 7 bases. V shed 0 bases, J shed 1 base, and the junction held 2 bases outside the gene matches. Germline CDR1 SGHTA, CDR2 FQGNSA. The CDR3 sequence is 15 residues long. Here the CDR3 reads CASSLAPGGQETQYF. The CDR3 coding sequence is TGTGCCAGCAGCTTAGCGCCAGGGGGCCAAGAGACCCAGTACTTC. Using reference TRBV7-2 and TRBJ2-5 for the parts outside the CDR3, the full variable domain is GAGVSQSPSNKVTEKGKDVELRCDPISGHTALYWYRQSLGQGLEFLIYFQGNSAPDKSGLPSDRFSAERTGGSVSTLTIQRTQQEDSAVYLCASSLAPGGQETQYFGPGTRLLVL.

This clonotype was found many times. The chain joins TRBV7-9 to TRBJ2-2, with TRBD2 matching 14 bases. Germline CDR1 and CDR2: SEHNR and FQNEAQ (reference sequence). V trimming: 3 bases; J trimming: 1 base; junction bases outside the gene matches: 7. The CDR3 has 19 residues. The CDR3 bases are TGTGCCAGCAGCTTGCAGGTCGGACTAGCGGGGGGGAACACCGGGGAGCTGTTTTTT. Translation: CASSLQVGLAGGNTGELFF.

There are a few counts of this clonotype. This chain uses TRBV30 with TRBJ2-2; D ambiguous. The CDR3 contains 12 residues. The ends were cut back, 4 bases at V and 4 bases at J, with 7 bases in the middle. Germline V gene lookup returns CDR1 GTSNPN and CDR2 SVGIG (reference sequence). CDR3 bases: TGTGCCTGGACCCCTCTCACCGGGGAGCTGTTTTTT. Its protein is CAWTPLTGELFF.

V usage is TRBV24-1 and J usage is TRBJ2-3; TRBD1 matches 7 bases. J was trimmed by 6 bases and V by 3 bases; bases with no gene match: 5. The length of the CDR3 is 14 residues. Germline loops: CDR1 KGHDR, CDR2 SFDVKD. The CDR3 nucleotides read TGTGCCACCAGTGATGCGACAGGGTCCGATACGCAGTATTTT. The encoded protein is CATSDATGSDTQYF.